This TCR beta chain appears in the sequencing data of a study of CD8 T cells in Susac syndrome. Random hexamers served to reverse transcribe roughly 0.45 to 1 ug RNA. One entry per CDR3 protein, called by TCRdb with MiXCR from the immunoSEQ multiplex PCR reads. The sample lists around 100,000 distinct CDR3 sequences; 95% were seen once. The germline gives CDR1 SGDLS, CDR2 YYNGEE. The CDR3 runs 15 residues. The V and J ends lost 3 bases and 2 bases respectively, with 12 bases between them. TCR beta sequences were obtained from blood CD8+ and CD4+ T cells. The V call is TRBV9, the J call TRBJ2-1, with D possibly TRBD2 on 6 matching bases. This TCR came from a human donor with Susac syndrome. Sequencing input: CD8+ T cells from PBMCs. The CDR3 region is CASSGAGPTYNEQFF. DNA of the CDR3: TGTGCCAGCAGCGGAGCGGGTCCTACCTACAATGAGCAGTTCTTC. Full variable domain (rest looked up from reference TRBV9 and TRBJ2-1): DSGVTQTPKHLITATGQRVTLRCSPRSGDLSVYWYQQSLDQGLQFLIQYYNGEERAKGNILERFSAQQFPDLHSELNLSSLELGDSALYFCASSGAGPTYNEQFFGPGTRLTVL.